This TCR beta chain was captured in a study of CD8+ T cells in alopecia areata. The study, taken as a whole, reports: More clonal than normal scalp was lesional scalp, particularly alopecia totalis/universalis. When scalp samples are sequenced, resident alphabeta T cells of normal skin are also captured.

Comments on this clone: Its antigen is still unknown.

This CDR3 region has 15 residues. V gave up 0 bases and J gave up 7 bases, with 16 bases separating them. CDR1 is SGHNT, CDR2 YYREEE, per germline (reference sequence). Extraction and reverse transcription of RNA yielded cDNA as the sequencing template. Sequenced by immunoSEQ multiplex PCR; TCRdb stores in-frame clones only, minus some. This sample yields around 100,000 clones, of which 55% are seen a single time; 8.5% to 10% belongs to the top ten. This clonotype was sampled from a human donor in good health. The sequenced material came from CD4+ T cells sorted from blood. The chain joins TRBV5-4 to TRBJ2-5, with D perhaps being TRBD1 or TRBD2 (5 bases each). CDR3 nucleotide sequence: TGTGCCAGCAGCTTGGGAGGGGACCAGGAGTGGACCCAGTACTTC. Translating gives CASSLGGDQEWTQYF.